The clone carrying this T cell receptor beta chain was recorded a few times. The data are from a study of T cells after yellow fever vaccination. Via MiXCR, TCRdb re-called the 5' RACE reads, giving one row per CDR3 protein. The repertoire holds 150,000 to 200,000 distinct CDR3 sequences, about 10% seen once, with about 40% in the top ten. The CDR3 consists of 16 residues. With 2 bases removed from V and 4 bases from J, the gap between germline ends came to 16 bases. Germline V gene data show CDR1 as MNHEY and CDR2 as SVGAGI. This chain links TRBV6-5 with TRBJ2-3; D unclear. This receptor was taken from a man between 18 and 35 years old who received the YFV17D yellow fever vaccine. The sequencing used CD8+ T cells sorted from PBMCs, collected 15 days after the yellow fever booster vaccination. The CDR3, as DNA: TGTGCCAGCAGTTACCGAGGCTCCATTGTCTCAGATACGCAGTATTTT. Encoded protein: CASSYRGSIVSDTQYF.